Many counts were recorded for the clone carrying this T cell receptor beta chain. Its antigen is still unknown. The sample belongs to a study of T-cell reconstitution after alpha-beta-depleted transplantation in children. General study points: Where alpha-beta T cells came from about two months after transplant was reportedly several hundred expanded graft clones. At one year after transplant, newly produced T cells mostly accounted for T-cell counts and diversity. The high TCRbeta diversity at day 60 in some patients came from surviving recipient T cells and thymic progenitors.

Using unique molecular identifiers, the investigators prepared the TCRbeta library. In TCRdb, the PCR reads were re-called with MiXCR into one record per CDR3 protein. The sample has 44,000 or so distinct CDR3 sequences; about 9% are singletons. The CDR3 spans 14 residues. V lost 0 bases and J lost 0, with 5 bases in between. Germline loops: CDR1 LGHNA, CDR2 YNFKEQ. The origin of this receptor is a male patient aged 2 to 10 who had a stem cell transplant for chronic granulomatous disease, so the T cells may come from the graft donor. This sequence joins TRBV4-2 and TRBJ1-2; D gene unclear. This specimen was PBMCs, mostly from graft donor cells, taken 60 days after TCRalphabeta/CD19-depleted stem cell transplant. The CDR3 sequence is CASSQDPSNYGYTF. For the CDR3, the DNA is TGTGCCAGCAGCCAAGATCCATCTAACTATGGCTACACCTTC.